This T cell receptor beta chain comes out of a study of response to subunit inactivated influenza vaccine. Via MiXCR, TCRdb re-called the RT-PCR reads, giving one row per CDR3 protein. The data hold some 500,000 distinct CDR3 sequences, with around 25% observed a single time. Trimming shortened V by 4 bases and J by 1 base, and 14 bases separated the two germline ends. The CDR3 length is 15 residues. CDR1 is SGHRS, CDR2 YFSETQ, per germline. The sequence derives from a man between 50 and 59 years old who received an inactivated influenza vaccine. This sequence joins TRBV5-1 and TRBJ2-5; possible D gene TRBD1, 7 bases. The source was CD4+ T cells sorted from PBMCs, collected roughly 5 days after vaccination. The CDR3 loop reads CASSPGAGGQETQYF. Here the CDR3 DNA reads TGCGCCAGCAGCCCGGGGGCAGGGGGCCAAGAGACCCAGTACTTC.